Below are 5 T cell receptor beta chains sequenced from a single sample in a study of CXCR3-negative and CXCR3-positive naive CD8 T cells. Via 5' RACE with UMI labels, TRB cDNA libraries were prepared. With the 5' RACE reads reprocessed, TCRdb shows one record per CDR3 protein and no DNA. The sample yields more than 75,000 distinct CDR3 sequences, of which the top ten take up 0.55% to 0.7%. Points from the study as a whole: More hydrophobic TRB CDR3s occurred in CXCR3-positive than in CXCR3-negative naive cells.

Their target antigens are unknown. The sequenced sample was naive CXCR3+ CD8+ T cells from blood. Stated subset: CD45RO-CCR7+CD27+CD95- naive CD8+ T cells expressing CXCR3 (TNR3+). Receptors originate from a human donor in good health. Some clones in this sample may be carry-over from other donors' samples.

The rearrangement uses TRBV7-3 and TRBJ2-1. This CDR3 spans 16 amino acids. The germline gives CDR1 SGHTA, CDR2 FQGTGA. The CDR3 sequence: CASSLSADSSYNEQFF.

The rearrangement joins TRBV15 to TRBJ2-7; with no DNA, the TCRdb D assignment of TRBD2 cannot be verified. Germline V gives CDR1 LNHNV, CDR2 YYDKDF (reference sequence). The CDR3 spans 15 residues. CDR3 residues: CATSRGASGSYEQYF.

The CDR3 region is CASSFTIDTEAFF. The chain recombines TRBV12-3 or TRBV12-4 with TRBJ1-1. The CDR3 contains 13 residues.

The chain joins TRBV25-1 to TRBJ2-3; TCRdb designates TRBD2, a call that cannot be tested without DNA. There are 16 residues in the CDR3. Germline V gene lookup returns CDR1 MGHDK and CDR2 SYGVNS. The CDR3 is CASSETSGRSTDTQYF.

CDR3 residues: CSVGTPDPETQYF. The chain has TRBV29-1 and TRBJ2-5. The V gene's germline CDR1 is SQVTM and CDR2 ANQGSEA. This CDR3 has 13 amino acids.